These T cell receptor beta chains were read from a single sample in a study of OX40 agonist ivuxolimab in advanced cancers. Method: immunoSEQ multiplex PCR; TCRdb's copy keeps in-frame clones and lacks some. This sample has 75,000 to 80,000 clones, with around 85% found just once. The sequencing used CD4+ or CD8+ T cells sorted from blood, collected in a trial of the OX40 agonist ivuxolimab. These receptors were taken from an adult with an advanced solid tumor such as melanoma, head and neck, liver or kidney cancer. CDR3s include the opening cysteine and the closing phenylalanine or tryptophan. D genes are given only for firm matches. Expanded clones get a size class; other rows say once, few or many, or leave the size out.

CDR3aa: CASSDGQGFGYTF
CDR3nt: TGTGCCAGCAGCGACGGACAGGGCTTTGGCTACACCTTC
d_gene: TRBD1
j_gene: TRBJ1-2
v_gene: TRBV7-3
abundance: few

CDR3aa: CASSKAHSILDEKLFF
CDR3nt: TGTGCCAGCAGCAAAGCTCACTCGATACTTGATGAAAAACTGTTTTTT
d_gene: NA
j_gene: TRBJ1-4
v_gene: TRBV21-1
abundance: NA

CDR3aa: CASSLRQRASQDTQYF
CDR3nt: TGCGCCAGCAGCTTAAGACAGCGAGCGTCGCAAGATACGCAGTATTTT
d_gene: NA
j_gene: TRBJ2-3
v_gene: TRBV5-1
abundance: NA

CDR3aa: CASSPGRGREIYEQYF
CDR3nt: TGTGCCAGCAGCCCCGGGAGGGGGCGGGAGATCTACGAGCAGTACTTC
d_gene: NA
j_gene: TRBJ2-7
v_gene: TRBV11-2
abundance: NA

CDR3aa: CASSSSGGNSNEQFF
CDR3nt: TGTGCCAGCAGCTCTAGCGGGGGGAATAGTAATGAGCAGTTCTTC
d_gene: TRBD2
j_gene: TRBJ2-1
v_gene: TRBV5-4
abundance: NA

CDR3aa: CASSFRQGAYEQYF
CDR3nt: TGTGCCAGCAGCTTTCGACAGGGGGCCTACGAGCAGTACTTC
d_gene: TRBD1
j_gene: TRBJ2-7
v_gene: TRBV7-9
abundance: NA

CDR3aa: CASSLMSVSSSYNSPLHF
CDR3nt: TGTGCCAGCAGTTTAATGTCTGTATCCAGCTCCTATAATTCACCCCTCCACTTT
d_gene: NA
j_gene: TRBJ1-6
v_gene: TRBV28
abundance: NA

CDR3aa: CASSRDFSYNEQFF
CDR3nt: TGTGCCAGCTCCCGGGACTTCTCCTACAATGAGCAGTTCTTC
d_gene: NA
j_gene: TRBJ2-1
v_gene: TRBV6-1
abundance: NA

CDR3aa: CASSRSGSYNEQFF
CDR3nt: TGTGCCAGCAGCCGTAGCGGTTCCTACAATGAGCAGTTCTTC
d_gene: NA
j_gene: TRBJ2-1
v_gene: TRBV11-2
abundance: NA

CDR3aa: CASSSPGLAGAETQYF
CDR3nt: TGTGCCAGTAGTTCCCCGGGACTAGCGGGAGCAGAGACCCAGTACTTC
d_gene: TRBD2
j_gene: TRBJ2-5
v_gene: TRBV19
abundance: NA

CDR3aa: CASSLTGQISNEQFF
CDR3nt: TGTGCCAGCAGCTTAACGGGACAGATTTCCAATGAGCAGTTCTTC
d_gene: TRBD1
j_gene: TRBJ2-1
v_gene: TRBV7-9
abundance: NA

CDR3aa: CSVGMWGVGYEQYF
CDR3nt: TGCAGCGTTGGGATGTGGGGGGTGGGATACGAGCAGTACTTC
d_gene: NA
j_gene: TRBJ2-7
v_gene: TRBV29-1
abundance: once

CDR3aa: CASSLGLAALNEQFF
CDR3nt: TGTGCCAGCAGCTTAGGGCTAGCGGCCCTAAATGAGCAGTTCTTC
d_gene: TRBD2
j_gene: TRBJ2-1
v_gene: TRBV7-6
abundance: NA

CDR3aa: CASSSYGTEKNEAFF
CDR3nt: TGTGCCAGCAGCTCCTACGGGACAGAAAAAAATGAAGCTTTCTTT
d_gene: TRBD1
j_gene: TRBJ1-1
v_gene: TRBV7-9
abundance: NA

CDR3aa: CASSTSGTVNTEAFF
CDR3nt: TGTGCCAGCAGCACCTCCGGGACAGTGAACACTGAAGCTTTCTTT
d_gene: NA
j_gene: TRBJ1-1
v_gene: TRBV21-1
abundance: few

CDR3aa: CASSPLGWGETQYF
CDR3nt: TGCGCCAGCAGTCCCCTCGGATGGGGAGAGACCCAGTACTTC
d_gene: NA
j_gene: TRBJ2-5
v_gene: TRBV5-1
abundance: NA

CDR3aa: CASSRTGEREKLFF
CDR3nt: TGCGCCAGCAGCCGGACAGGGGAAAGGGAAAAACTGTTTTTT
d_gene: TRBD1
j_gene: TRBJ1-4
v_gene: TRBV5-1
abundance: NA

CDR3aa: CASTPGVDTEAFF
CDR3nt: TGTGCCAGCACCCCAGGGGTAGACACTGAAGCTTTCTTT
d_gene: NA
j_gene: TRBJ1-1
v_gene: TRBV2
abundance: NA

CDR3aa: CASSFSGSYEQYF
CDR3nt: TGTGCCAGCAGCTTCAGTGGCTCCTACGAGCAGTACTTC
d_gene: NA
j_gene: TRBJ2-7
v_gene: TRBV5-8
abundance: NA

CDR3aa: CASSLLGRGSGELFF
CDR3nt: TGTGCCAGCAGCTTATTGGGGCGGGGGTCCGGGGAGCTGTTTTTT
d_gene: TRBD2
j_gene: TRBJ2-2
v_gene: TRBV7-3
abundance: NA

CDR3aa: CASSGERGAPRGGIEQYF
CDR3nt: TGTGCCAGCAGTGGGGAACGTGGGGCTCCGCGCGGGGGGATCGAGCAGTACTTC
d_gene: TRBD2
j_gene: TRBJ2-7
v_gene: TRBV2
abundance: NA

CDR3aa: CAAERNTEAFF
CDR3nt: TGTGCCGCTGAGAGGAACACTGAAGCTTTCTTT
d_gene: NA
j_gene: TRBJ1-1
v_gene: TRBV30
abundance: few

CDR3aa: CASSRVGVSVSSGNTIYF
CDR3nt: TGTGCCAGCAGCCGGGTGGGGGTTTCGGTATCTTCTGGAAACACCATATATTTT
d_gene: NA
j_gene: TRBJ1-3
v_gene: TRBV27
abundance: NA

CDR3aa: CASSFDRSTYNEQFF
CDR3nt: TGTGCCAGCAGCTTCGACAGATCGACCTACAATGAGCAGTTCTTC
d_gene: NA
j_gene: TRBJ2-1
v_gene: TRBV7-2
abundance: once

CDR3aa: CASSIVGGGQETQYF
CDR3nt: TGTGCCAGTAGTATAGTTGGGGGAGGACAAGAGACCCAGTACTTC
d_gene: NA
j_gene: TRBJ2-5
v_gene: TRBV19
abundance: NA

CDR3aa: CASSLKMGDTQYF
CDR3nt: TGTGCCAGCAGCTTGAAGATGGGAGATACGCAGTATTTT
d_gene: NA
j_gene: TRBJ2-3
v_gene: TRBV7-2
abundance: NA

CDR3aa: CASSHGSPLNIGYTF
CDR3nt: TGTGCCAGCTCACACGGATCCCCGCTCAATATTGGCTACACCTTC
d_gene: NA
j_gene: TRBJ1-2
v_gene: TRBV18
abundance: NA

CDR3aa: CASSVNSMNTEAFF
CDR3nt: TGTGCCAGCAGCGTTAATTCAATGAACACTGAAGCTTTCTTT
d_gene: NA
j_gene: TRBJ1-1
v_gene: TRBV11-3
abundance: NA

CDR3aa: CATSRDQTGGARYTF
CDR3nt: TGTGCCACCAGCAGAGATCAGACCGGGGGAGCTCGCTACACCTTC
d_gene: NA
j_gene: TRBJ1-2
v_gene: TRBV15
abundance: NA

CDR3aa: CASRDRDNQPQHF
CDR3nt: TGTGCCAGTAGGGATCGGGACAATCAGCCCCAGCATTTT
d_gene: NA
j_gene: TRBJ1-5
v_gene: TRBV19
abundance: NA

CDR3aa: CSGAQFSYEQYF
CDR3nt: TGTTCAGGGGCACAGTTCTCCTACGAGCAGTACTTC
d_gene: NA
j_gene: TRBJ2-7
v_gene: TRBV14
abundance: few

CDR3aa: CATSRDRGGLEAFF
CDR3nt: TGTGCCACCAGCAGAGATCGGGGAGGGTTGGAAGCTTTCTTT
d_gene: NA
j_gene: TRBJ1-1
v_gene: TRBV15
abundance: NA

CDR3aa: CASRSGAGQTDTQYF
CDR3nt: TGCGCCAGCAGAAGTGGGGCGGGACAAACAGATACGCAGTATTTT
d_gene: NA
j_gene: TRBJ2-3
v_gene: TRBV5-1
abundance: NA

CDR3aa: CASSPWAGADEQFF
CDR3nt: TGTGCCAGCAGCCCCTGGGCGGGAGCGGATGAGCAGTTCTTC
d_gene: TRBD2
j_gene: TRBJ2-1
v_gene: TRBV7-3
abundance: NA

CDR3aa: CASSFQGAPGNEQFF
CDR3nt: TGCGCCAGCAGCTTTCAGGGGGCACCTGGCAATGAGCAGTTCTTC
d_gene: TRBD1
j_gene: TRBJ2-1
v_gene: TRBV5-1
abundance: NA